Following are 29 T cell receptor beta chains from one sample sequenced in a study of T cell repertoires in cytomegalovirus infection. Their antigens remain unidentified. Via MiXCR, TCRdb re-called the reads, giving one row per CDR3 protein. Among about 900,000 distinct CDR3 sequences listed, 31% were seen once. The material sequenced was cultured CD8+ T cells from PBMCs, taken from culture after CMV antigen stimulation. The receptors stem from a human donor in good health (CMV status not recorded). Some clones in this sample may be carry-over from other donors' samples.

This clonotype was found a few times. The chain couples TRBV13 to TRBJ2-2; 7 bases match TRBD1. The CDR3 contains 14 residues. V was clipped by 4 bases and J by 5 bases; unmatched bases: 4. Per germline, CDR1 PRHDT and CDR2 FYEKMQ (reference sequence). CDR3 coding DNA: TGTGCCAGCAGCTCAGAGGGGGCAACCGGGGAGCTGTTTTTT. It specifies CASSSEGATGELFF.

The chain links TRBV6-5 to TRBJ2-7; TRBD1 or TRBD2 may be the D gene (5 bases each). The CDR3 consists of 15 residues. V dropped 6 bases and J dropped 3 bases, with 18 bases sitting between them. CDR1 is MNHEY and CDR2 is SVGAGI in the germline V gene. The CDR3: CASSPAGDRFYEQYF. CDR3 sequence (DNA): TGTGCCAGCAGCCCGGCCGGGGACCGCTTCTACGAGCAGTACTTC.

A few counts support this clonotype. The genes are TRBV28 and TRBJ2-2; 9 nucleotides agree with TRBD1. From germline, CDR1 is MDHEN and CDR2 SYDVKM. Unmatched junction bases numbered 3, after V lost 4 bases and J lost 3 bases. The CDR3 extends over 15 amino acids. This CDR3 reads CASSSHRGHTGELFF. In DNA form, the CDR3 reads TGTGCCAGCAGTTCCCACAGGGGGCACACCGGGGAGCTGTTTTTT. Combining the CDR3 with reference TRBV28 and TRBJ2-2 gives the whole variable domain DVKVTQSSRYLVKRTGEKVFLECVQDMDHENMFWYRQDPGLGLRLIYFSYDVKMKEKGDIPEGYSVSREKKERFSLILESASTNQTSMYLCASSSHRGHTGELFFGEGSRLTVL.

The table lists this clonotype with a few counts. The rearrangement joins TRBV27 to TRBJ1-6; the match to TRBD1 covers 11 bases. Germline CDR1 and CDR2: MNHEY and SMNVEV (reference sequence). V was clipped by 2 bases and J by 10 bases; unmatched bases: 7. The CDR3 is 16 residues long. CDR3 sequence (DNA): TGTGCCAGCAGTTTACTACGGACAGGGGGCCTCTCACCCCTCCACTTT. Residues: CASSLLRTGGLSPLHF.

This clonotype has just a few counts. The chain combines TRBV4-2 with TRBJ2-7; possible D gene TRBD2, 6 bases. The CDR3 runs 14 residues. From germline, CDR1 is LGHNA and CDR2 YNFKEQ. Trimming took 4 bases from V and 3 from J, leaving 13 bases between them. CDR3 sequence: CASSPDPTSYEQYV. The CDR3 DNA reads as TGTGCCAGCAGCCCCGACCCGACTAGCTACGAGCAGTACGTC.

The V and J genes are TRBV19 and TRBJ2-1; 9 nucleotides line up with TRBD1. V dropped 6 bases and J dropped 6; count of bases not matched to a gene: 3. The CDR3 runs 13 residues. Germline V gene lookup returns CDR1 LNHDA and CDR2 SQIVND (reference sequence). The CDR3 DNA follows: TGTGCCAGTAGGGACAGGGGTGCCAATGAGCAGTTCTTC. Translation gives CASRDRGANEQFF.

The chain links TRBV15 to TRBJ2-7; no firm D call. CDR1 and CDR2 (germline): LNHNV, YYDKDF (reference sequence). V was trimmed by 0 bases and J by 7 bases, leaving 22 bases between them. The CDR3 sequence is 17 residues long. CDR3: CATSRDRSQDQDWEQYV. As DNA, the CDR3 is TGTGCCACCAGCAGAGATCGATCGCAGGACCAAGACTGGGAGCAGTACGTC.

The rearrangement links TRBV7-9 to TRBJ2-5; maybe TRBD2 (7 bases). Germline CDR1 and CDR2: SEHNR and FQNEAQ (reference sequence). V was cut by 5 bases and J by 2 bases, with 12 bases left in between. This CDR3 region has 14 residues. In DNA, the CDR3 is TGTGCCAGCAGCCCGGGGGGCCTACAAGAGACCCAGTACTTC. Translated: CASSPGGLQETQYF.

V gene TRBV7-2 combines with J gene TRBJ1-2, with 8 bases that match TRBD1. V shed 5 bases, J shed 10 bases, and the junction held 6 bases outside the gene matches. Germline-derived CDR1 and CDR2 are SGHTA and FQGNSA. The CDR3 has 12 residues. The CDR3 loop reads CASSSQGADYTF. Here the CDR3 DNA reads TGTGCCAGCAGCAGCCAGGGGGCCGACTACACCTTC.

This clonotype came up a few times. The J gene is TRBJ2-2, the V gene TRBV7-9; D unresolved. V dropped 1 base and J dropped 3 bases, with 6 bases sitting between them. The CDR3 contains 14 residues. The germline V gene encodes CDR1 SEHNR and CDR2 FQNEAQ (reference sequence). The CDR3 nucleotides read TGTGCCAGCAGCTTAGAGGTTTACACCGGGGAGCTGTTTTTT. It is translated as CASSLEVYTGELFF.

A few counts support this clonotype. The chain uses TRBV10-3 and TRBJ2-1; 11 bases are a match to TRBD2. Trimming at V came to 6 bases and at J to 1 base, leaving 5 bases not matched to a gene. The CDR3 totals 16 residues. In germline, CDR1 is ENHRY, CDR2 SYGVKD. The CDR3 spells CAIRPGTSGSYNEQFF. The CDR3 DNA sequence: TGTGCCATCAGACCCGGGACTAGCGGATCCTACAATGAGCAGTTCTTC.

This clonotype was observed a few times. The V call is TRBV7-3, the J call TRBJ2-1; no firm D call. CDR1 and CDR2 (germline): SGHTA, FQGTGA. The CDR3 is made up of 15 amino acids. V lost 1 base and J 5 bases, leaving 12 bases between the germline ends. This CDR3 is CASSLIYVVDNEQFF. The DNA for the CDR3 is TGTGCCAGCAGCTTAATCTATGTTGTCGACAATGAGCAGTTCTTC.

Only a few counts were recorded for this clonotype. The V and J genes are TRBV7-6 and TRBJ2-1; D is unresolved. CDR1 SGHVS and CDR2 FNYEAQ come from the germline V gene. The CDR3 runs 17 residues. V lost 1 base and J lost 0, with 13 bases in between. The CDR3 region is CASSLGWSRSSYNEQFF. CDR3 DNA: TGTGCCAGCAGCTTAGGTTGGTCTAGATCCTCCTACAATGAGCAGTTCTTC.

The rearrangement links TRBV4-1 to TRBJ2-7; D is unclear. The CDR3 is made up of 13 amino acids. Germline CDR1 and CDR2: MGHRA and YSYEKL. Trimming stripped 0 bases from V and 10 bases from J, with 13 bases between. The CDR3 nucleotides read TGCGCCAGCAGCCAAGAGGTAGGGTGGGAACAGTACGTC. Its protein is CASSQEVGWEQYV.

At least ten counts were recorded for this clonotype. The chain couples TRBV7-9 to TRBJ1-1, with D maybe TRBD1 (5 bases). The germline V gene encodes CDR1 SEHNR and CDR2 FQNEAQ (reference sequence). CDR3 length equals 13 residues. V lost 6 bases and J 1 base, leaving 9 bases between the germline ends. The CDR3 DNA reads as TGTGCCAGCAGGCCAACAGGGAACACTGAAGCTTTCTTT. It specifies CASRPTGNTEAFF.

About this clonotype: A read error is possible here, since a much larger clone lies one base away. The DNA for the CDR3 is TGTGCCAGCAGCATATCCCGTACTGAAACTTTCTTT. This translates into CASSISRTETFF. This chain joins TRBV7-2 and TRBJ1-1; D gene ambiguous. CDR3 length equals 12 residues. CDR1 and CDR2 (germline): SGHTA, FQGNSA.

The rearrangement uses TRBV4-3 and TRBJ1-1, with TRBD1 matching over 10 bases. Germline trimming cut 0 bases from V and 8 bases from J; bases unmatched to any gene: 9. Germline lookup yields CDR1 LGHNA and CDR2 YSLEER. This CDR3 has 16 residues. The CDR3 region has the DNA TGCGCCAGCAGCCAAGATAAATGGACAGGGGGAGTAGAAGCTTTCTTT. Residues: CASSQDKWTGGVEAFF.

The chain uses TRBV5-1 and TRBJ2-4; 13 positions match TRBD2. CDR1 is SGHRS and CDR2 is YFSETQ in the germline V gene. The length of the CDR3 is 16 residues. V dropped 0 bases and J dropped 9; count of bases not matched to a gene: 6. Here the CDR3 DNA reads TGCGCCAGCAGCTTGGGCGTAGGACTAGCGGGGGTCATTCAGTACTTC. Protein sequence: CASSLGVGLAGVIQYF.

The rearrangement uses TRBV15 and TRBJ2-1; 10 bases agree with TRBD2. The germline V gene has CDR1 LNHNV and CDR2 YYDKDF (reference sequence). With 0 bases clipped from V and 4 bases from J, the junction kept 3 bases outside the gene matches. CDR3 size: 16 residues. In nucleotides, the CDR3 is TGTGCCACCAGCAGAGATAGACTAGCGGGTTACAATGAGCAGTTCTTC. Protein product: CATSRDRLAGYNEQFF.

This clonotype was seen only a few times. This sequence joins TRBV10-3 and TRBJ2-3, with D perhaps being TRBD1 or TRBD2 (5 bases each). The CDR3 sequence is 15 residues long. Germline CDR1 reads ENHRY; CDR2 reads SYGVKD. Trimming pared 6 bases from V and 2 bases from J, leaving 15 bases between. CDR3 DNA: TGTGCCATCAGAGAGGGGTTCGCACACACAGATACGCAGTATTTT. It is translated as CAIREGFAHTDTQYF.

This clonotype was seen ten or more times. The rearrangement uses TRBV7-6 and TRBJ2-1, with a weak D call TRBD2 (5 bases). CDR1 is SGHVS, CDR2 FNYEAQ, per germline. The CDR3 runs to 17 residues. V shed 0 bases and J shed 6 bases, with 18 bases lying between them. DNA for the CDR3: TGTGCCAGCAGCTTAGCGCTCTCGGCCGGAGGTCGCAATGAGCAGTTCTTC. Its translation is CASSLALSAGGRNEQFF.

This clonotype has just a few counts. The V call is TRBV5-8, the J call TRBJ1-5; weak D call: TRBD1 (5 bases). Germline lookup yields CDR1 SGHTS and CDR2 YDEGEE. V was trimmed by 4 bases and J by 8 bases, leaving 7 bases between them. This CDR3 contains 11 residues. DNA for the CDR3: TGTGCCAGCAGCGTACAGGAGCCCCAGCATTTT. Translation gives CASSVQEPQHF.

This clonotype has a count of ten or more. This chain links TRBV7-9 with TRBJ2-7; D possibly corresponds to TRBD2 (6 bases). Germline V gene sequence: CDR1 SEHNR, CDR2 FQNEAQ (reference sequence). Trimming stripped 4 bases from V and 4 bases from J, with 14 bases between. The CDR3 is 14 residues long. For the CDR3, the DNA is TGTGCCAGCAGCTCGCGGGACTTTGCGTACGAGCAGTACTTC. It yields the protein CASSSRDFAYEQYF. The full variable domain, completed using reference TRBV7-9 and TRBJ2-7, is DTGVSQNPRHKITKRGQNVTFRCDPISEHNRLYWYRQTLGQGPEFLTYFQNEAQLEKSRLLSDRFSAERPKGSFSTLEIQRTEQGDSAMYLCASSSRDFAYEQYFGPGTRLTVT.

This clonotype came up a few times. This chain uses TRBV12-3 or TRBV12-4 with TRBJ2-2, with 8 bases that match TRBD1. The CDR3 is made up of 15 amino acids. The trim removed 4 bases at V and 1 base at J, leaving 2 bases unmatched. Here the CDR3 reads CASSSGQENTGELFF. The CDR3 DNA reads as TGTGCCAGCAGTTCGGGACAGGAGAACACCGGGGAGCTGTTTTTT.

The chain recombines TRBV7-8 with TRBJ2-3, with a tentative D call TRBD1 (5 bases). CDR3 length equals 16 residues. The germline V and J ends were trimmed by 5 bases and 0 bases, with 15 bases remaining between them. Germline CDR1 is SGHVS and CDR2 is FQNEAQ. The CDR3 is CASSLYRSLSTDTQYF. CDR3 DNA: TGTGCCAGCAGCCTATACAGGTCCCTAAGCACAGATACGCAGTATTTT.

This clonotype turned up a few times. The chain recombines TRBV4-2 with TRBJ1-1; D uncertain. Germline V gene data show CDR1 as LGHNA and CDR2 as YNFKEQ. The CDR3 extends over 16 amino acids. Trimming cost V 0 bases and J 0 bases, with 11 bases left between them. DNA for the CDR3: TGTGCCAGCAGCCAAGAAGGTGGACGCCTGAACACTGAAGCTTTCTTT. Its protein product is CASSQEGGRLNTEAFF.

The CDR3 protein is CASLPRGSSYNEQFF. The CDR3 coding sequence is TGTGCCAGCCTCCCTCGGGGGAGCTCCTACAATGAGCAGTTCTTC. The genes are TRBV2 and TRBJ2-1; a possible D gene is TRBD2 (6 bases). Germline V gene sequence: CDR1 SNHLY, CDR2 FYNNEI. The V gene lost 8 bases and the J gene lost 0 bases, with 14 bases spanning the gap. The CDR3 loop spans 15 amino acids.

This chain links TRBV12-5 with TRBJ1-6; D is ambiguous. The CDR3 runs to 16 residues. Germline loops: CDR1 LGHNT, CDR2 FRNRAP. The V gene lost 2 bases and the J gene lost 1 base, with 9 bases spanning the gap. The CDR3 here is CASGLRSWSYNSPLHF. The CDR3 bases are TGTGCTAGTGGTTTGCGGAGTTGGTCCTATAATTCACCCCTCCACTTT.

Only a few counts were recorded for this clonotype. The chain has TRBV12-3 or TRBV12-4 and TRBJ2-4, with TRBD1 matching over 7 bases. Trimming removed 6 bases from V and 1 base from J; junction bases left unmatched: 9. The CDR3 is 16 amino acids. CDR3 amino acids: CASSTYRGMAKNIQYF. In nucleotides, the CDR3 is TGTGCCAGCAGCACGTACAGGGGTATGGCCAAAAACATTCAGTACTTC.